Listed below are T cell receptor beta chains from one sample, sequenced in a study of blood T cell repertoires in COVID-19. TCRdb keeps only in-frame clones here, not all; method: immunoSEQ multiplex PCR. The sample contains about 140,000 clones, 70% to 85% of which appear only once. The specimen was peripheral blood. These TCRs come from a man aged 55 to 70 with acute or convalescent COVID-19. Each CDR3 is given with its conserved first and last residue. Each record gives: CDR3 DNA, CDR3 protein, D gene, clone size, V gene, J gene. The D gene is left open where the match is weak. Some rows mark clone size as missing; the rest say once, few, many or name a class of expanded clone.

CDR3nt: TGTGCCAGTCGGGGGGCAGAGTATGGCTACACCTTC
CDR3aa: CASRGAEYGYTF
d_gene: .
abundance: once
v_gene: TRBV19
j_gene: TRBJ1-2

CDR3nt: TGTGCCAGCAGTTACTCCCGAGACAGGTTTGCCGGGGAGCTGTTTTTT
CDR3aa: CASSYSRDRFAGELFF
d_gene: .
abundance: .
v_gene: TRBV6-5
j_gene: TRBJ2-2

CDR3nt: TGTGCCAGCAGCCCTGGACAGGGTGGGTATGGCTACACCTTC
CDR3aa: CASSPGQGGYGYTF
d_gene: TRBD1
abundance: .
v_gene: TRBV4-2
j_gene: TRBJ1-2

CDR3nt: TGTGCCAGTAGTACAGGGATCGGGCCCAAAACAGATACGCAGTATTTT
CDR3aa: CASSTGIGPKTDTQYF
d_gene: .
abundance: .
v_gene: TRBV19
j_gene: TRBJ2-3

CDR3nt: TGTGCCAGCAAACAATCCGTGTATAATTCACCCCTCCACTTT
CDR3aa: CASKQSVYNSPLHF
d_gene: .
abundance: .
v_gene: TRBV28
j_gene: TRBJ1-6

CDR3nt: TGTGCCAGCAGCTTGGGACACACCTATGGCTACACCTTC
CDR3aa: CASSLGHTYGYTF
d_gene: .
abundance: few
v_gene: TRBV11-2
j_gene: TRBJ1-2

CDR3nt: TGTGCCAGCAGTACCACCACGACTAGCGGGAGGCAAGAGACCCAGTACTTC
CDR3aa: CASSTTTTSGRQETQYF
d_gene: TRBD2
abundance: .
v_gene: TRBV27
j_gene: TRBJ2-5

CDR3nt: TGTGCCTGGAGTGGAGCAGGCTCACCCCTCCACTTT
CDR3aa: CAWSGAGSPLHF
d_gene: .
abundance: few
v_gene: TRBV30
j_gene: TRBJ1-6

CDR3nt: TGTGCCAGCAGCTACGGACAGGGCAATGAAAAACTGTTTTTT
CDR3aa: CASSYGQGNEKLFF
d_gene: TRBD1
abundance: .
v_gene: TRBV7-9
j_gene: TRBJ1-4

CDR3nt: TGCAGTGCTAGTGATGTCCGGAGCGGGGCTTCCTACGAGCAGTACTTC
CDR3aa: CSASDVRSGASYEQYF
d_gene: TRBD2
abundance: .
v_gene: TRBV20-1
j_gene: TRBJ2-7

CDR3nt: TGTGCCAGCAGTCTGCCTCGGACAGGGGTCCTCCACTTT
CDR3aa: CASSLPRTGVLHF
d_gene: TRBD1
abundance: .
v_gene: TRBV12-3/TRBV12-4
j_gene: TRBJ1-6

CDR3nt: TGTGCCAGCAGTTTATCGAGGGGGACACTGAATGAAAAACTGTTTTTT
CDR3aa: CASSLSRGTLNEKLFF
d_gene: .
abundance: .
v_gene: TRBV27
j_gene: TRBJ1-4

CDR3nt: TGTGCCAGCTCTTCCAGCTCCTACGAGCAGTACTTC
CDR3aa: CASSSSSYEQYF
d_gene: .
abundance: few
v_gene: TRBV18
j_gene: TRBJ2-7

CDR3nt: TGTGCCTGGAGTTCTACAGGGAGTTACGAGCAGTACTTC
CDR3aa: CAWSSTGSYEQYF
d_gene: .
abundance: .
v_gene: TRBV30
j_gene: TRBJ2-7

CDR3nt: TGCAGCGTTCGACAGGGTGGGGAAAAACTGTTTTTT
CDR3aa: CSVRQGGEKLFF
d_gene: TRBD1
abundance: .
v_gene: TRBV29-1
j_gene: TRBJ1-4

CDR3nt: TGTGCCAGCAGCTTAGGGGCTAGCGGGATCCCAGATACGCAGTATTTT
CDR3aa: CASSLGASGIPDTQYF
d_gene: TRBD2
abundance: many
v_gene: TRBV7-8
j_gene: TRBJ2-3

CDR3nt: TGTGCCAGCTCACCCGGGACTAGCGGGAACTACGAGCAGTACTTC
CDR3aa: CASSPGTSGNYEQYF
d_gene: TRBD2
abundance: once
v_gene: TRBV18
j_gene: TRBJ2-7

CDR3nt: TGTGCCAGCAGACAGACCCCCGGGACAGGTGGTAACTATGGCTACACCTTC
CDR3aa: CASRQTPGTGGNYGYTF
d_gene: TRBD1
abundance: once
v_gene: TRBV28
j_gene: TRBJ1-2

CDR3nt: TGCAGCGTTGTTGAAGGGGGCTCGAAAAACATTCAGTACTTC
CDR3aa: CSVVEGGSKNIQYF
d_gene: TRBD1
abundance: once
v_gene: TRBV29-1
j_gene: TRBJ2-4

CDR3nt: TGTGCCAGCAGGAGGGGGGGCTCTACTAACTATGGCTACACCTTC
CDR3aa: CASRRGGSTNYGYTF
d_gene: .
abundance: .
v_gene: TRBV2
j_gene: TRBJ1-2

CDR3nt: TGTGCCAGCAGTCCCACCGGGAGCTCTGGAAACACCATATATTTT
CDR3aa: CASSPTGSSGNTIYF
d_gene: .
abundance: few
v_gene: TRBV5-5
j_gene: TRBJ1-3

CDR3nt: TGTGCCTTTCAGACAGGGGGCGTGTATGGCTACACCTTC
CDR3aa: CAFQTGGVYGYTF
d_gene: TRBD1
abundance: .
v_gene: TRBV30
j_gene: TRBJ1-2

CDR3nt: TGTGCCAGCAGTGCCCTTAATAGCAATCAGCCCCAGCATTTT
CDR3aa: CASSALNSNQPQHF
d_gene: .
abundance: .
v_gene: TRBV2
j_gene: TRBJ1-5

CDR3nt: TGTGCCAGCAGCGTCTGGGACAACTCTGGAAACACCATATATTTT
CDR3aa: CASSVWDNSGNTIYF
d_gene: .
abundance: .
v_gene: TRBV7-2
j_gene: TRBJ1-3

CDR3nt: TGTGCCAGCAGCCCCCCAGCGGGATACAGCACCGGGGAGCTGTTTTTT
CDR3aa: CASSPPAGYSTGELFF
d_gene: TRBD2
abundance: .
v_gene: TRBV3-1/TRBV3-2
j_gene: TRBJ2-2

CDR3nt: TGCGCCAGCAGGACGGGACAGGCGCATTATGGCTACACCTTC
CDR3aa: CASRTGQAHYGYTF
d_gene: TRBD1
abundance: .
v_gene: TRBV5-1
j_gene: TRBJ1-2

CDR3nt: TGCAGCGTTGGTGGGGGGACAGGGGTGAATGGCTACACCTTC
CDR3aa: CSVGGGTGVNGYTF
d_gene: TRBD1
abundance: .
v_gene: TRBV29-1
j_gene: TRBJ1-2